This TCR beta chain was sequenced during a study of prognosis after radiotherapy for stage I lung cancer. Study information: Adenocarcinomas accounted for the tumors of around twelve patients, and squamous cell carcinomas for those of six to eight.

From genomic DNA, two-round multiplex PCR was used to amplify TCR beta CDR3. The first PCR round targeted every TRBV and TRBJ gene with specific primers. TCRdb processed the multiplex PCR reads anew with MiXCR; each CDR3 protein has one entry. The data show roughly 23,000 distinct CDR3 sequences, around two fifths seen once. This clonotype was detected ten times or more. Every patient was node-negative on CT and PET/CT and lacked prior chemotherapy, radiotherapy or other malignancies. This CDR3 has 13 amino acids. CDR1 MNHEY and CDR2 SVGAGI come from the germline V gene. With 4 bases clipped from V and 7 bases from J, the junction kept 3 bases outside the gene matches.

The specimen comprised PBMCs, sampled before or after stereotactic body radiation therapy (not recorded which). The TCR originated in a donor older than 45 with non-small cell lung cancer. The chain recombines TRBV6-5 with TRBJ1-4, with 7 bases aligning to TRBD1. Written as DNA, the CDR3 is TGTGCCAGCAGTTCTAGGGGGCTTGAAAAACTGTTTTTT. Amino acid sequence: CASSSRGLEKLFF.